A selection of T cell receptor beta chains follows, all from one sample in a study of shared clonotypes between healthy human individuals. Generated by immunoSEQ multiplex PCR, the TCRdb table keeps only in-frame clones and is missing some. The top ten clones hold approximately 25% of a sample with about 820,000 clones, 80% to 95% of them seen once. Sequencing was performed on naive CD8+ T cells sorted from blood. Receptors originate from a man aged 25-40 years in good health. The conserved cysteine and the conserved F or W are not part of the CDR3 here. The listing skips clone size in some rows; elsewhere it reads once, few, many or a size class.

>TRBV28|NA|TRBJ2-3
ASSFIVVAGETSTDTQY
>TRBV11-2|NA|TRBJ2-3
ASSLDIADTQY
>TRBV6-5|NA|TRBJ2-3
ASSSTSGRADTQY
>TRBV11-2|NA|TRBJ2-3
ASSSPSAGPDTQY
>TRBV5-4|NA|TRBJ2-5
ASSLIQPQLSHNRETQY
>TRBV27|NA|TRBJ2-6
ASSRAGANVLT
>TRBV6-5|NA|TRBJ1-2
ASSPGTGVGYT
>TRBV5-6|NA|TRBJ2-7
ASSLRVSYEQY
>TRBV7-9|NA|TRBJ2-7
ASSYLRLGLEQY
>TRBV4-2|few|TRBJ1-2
ATGTEFYGYT
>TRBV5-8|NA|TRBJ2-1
ASSTGTSGLRNEQF
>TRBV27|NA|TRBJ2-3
ASSHGYTQY
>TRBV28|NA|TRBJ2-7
ASSLWGRVYEQY
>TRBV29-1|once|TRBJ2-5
SVEMAGGGETQY
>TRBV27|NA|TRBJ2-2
ASSLAGSTGELF
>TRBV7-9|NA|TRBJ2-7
ASSREPYEQY
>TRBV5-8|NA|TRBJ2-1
ASSLVSQANNEQF
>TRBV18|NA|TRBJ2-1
ASSPRPGANSYNEQF
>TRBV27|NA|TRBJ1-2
ASSFFGSNYGYT
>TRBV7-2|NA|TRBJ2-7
ASNIPDIYEQY
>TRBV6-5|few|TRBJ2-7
ASTMDPAYEQY
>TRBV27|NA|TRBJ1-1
ASSRWTGATEAF
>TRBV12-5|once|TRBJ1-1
ASGQGAPGAF
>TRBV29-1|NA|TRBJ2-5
SVQGTSGSPRTTQY
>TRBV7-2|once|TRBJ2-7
ASSSDSLEQY
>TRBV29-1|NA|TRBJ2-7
SVGTSVTYEQY
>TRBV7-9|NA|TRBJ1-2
ASSLAVDRLQDGYT
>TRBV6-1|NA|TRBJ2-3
ASSETPLGGRNSPSTDTQY
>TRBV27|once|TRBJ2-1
ASSLDGYNEQF
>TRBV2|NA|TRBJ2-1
ASSPGTPYEQF
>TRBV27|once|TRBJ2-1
ASSPIGQGSYNEQF
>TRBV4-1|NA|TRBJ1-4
ASSQRQVPGNEKLF
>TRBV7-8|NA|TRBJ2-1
ASRDPLGLALHEQF
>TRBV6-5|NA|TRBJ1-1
ASSYSWNTEAF
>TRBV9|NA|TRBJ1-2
ASSPNPGQGFIYGYT
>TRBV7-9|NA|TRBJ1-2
ASSPVAGGLTGNYGYT
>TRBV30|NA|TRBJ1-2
AWNQPLGGYT
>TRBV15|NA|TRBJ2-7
ATSRESGAYEQY
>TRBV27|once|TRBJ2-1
ASSKQSSYNEQF
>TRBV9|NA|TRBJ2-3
ASSVGLAGGPTDTQY
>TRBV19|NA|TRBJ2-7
ASSISDTGIHEQY
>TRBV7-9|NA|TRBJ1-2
ASSLGQFYT
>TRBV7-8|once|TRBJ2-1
ASSAPGVRDNEQF
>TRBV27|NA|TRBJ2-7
ASSLGTSGYEQY
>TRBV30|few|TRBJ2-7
AWSVAGGYEQY
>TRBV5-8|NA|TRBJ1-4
ASSQGAVTNEKLF
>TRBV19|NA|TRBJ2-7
ASTYRAVAKEPREIPYEQY
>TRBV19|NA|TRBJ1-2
ASSTGQGYGYT
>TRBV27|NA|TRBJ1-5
ASSFNGVGNQPQH
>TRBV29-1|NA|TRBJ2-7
SVSLHEGSYEQY
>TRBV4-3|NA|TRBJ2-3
ASTPYRDRGTDTQY
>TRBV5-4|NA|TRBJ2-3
ASTPELAGGADTQY
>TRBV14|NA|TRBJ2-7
ASSQDQASASYEQY
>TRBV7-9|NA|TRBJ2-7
ASSLGSLAVGNEQY
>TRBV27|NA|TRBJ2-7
ASSLQGNLYEQY
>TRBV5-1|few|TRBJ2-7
ASSTGLNYEQY
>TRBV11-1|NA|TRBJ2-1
ASSWAPGQGDNEQF
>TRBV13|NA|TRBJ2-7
ASSLAQGRISYEQY
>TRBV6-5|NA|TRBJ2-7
ASSYNIQAYEQY
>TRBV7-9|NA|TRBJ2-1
ASSTTRAGNEQF